A single sample gave rise to the 9 T cell receptor beta chains below, sequenced in a study of blood T cell repertoires in COVID-19. This table comes from immunoSEQ multiplex PCR, and its TCRdb copy is limited to in-frame clones, with some not included. The data contain about 87,000 clones, approximately 83% of them singletons. The sample comprised peripheral blood. The receptor source for this set is a woman in her sixties or seventies with acute or convalescent COVID-19.

In its sample, this clone was seen once. The chain carries TRBV18 and TRBJ1-1; weak D call: TRBD1 (6 bases). Germline V CDR1 and CDR2: KGHSH, LQKENI. This CDR3 is 14 amino acids long. The V gene lost 3 bases and the J gene lost 1 base, with 9 bases spanning the gap. The CDR3 region has the DNA TGTGCCAGCTCACCGACACAGGGGAACACTGAAGCTTTCTTT. Translated: CASSPTQGNTEAFF.

The chain joins TRBV6-1 to TRBJ2-1, with unresolved D. The CDR3 has 14 amino acids. Looked up from germline, CDR1 is MNHNS and CDR2 is SASEGT. V was shortened by 1 base and J by 1 base, with 5 bases between the two germline ends. The CDR3 spells CASSEVVSYNEQFF. The CDR3 region has the DNA TGTGCCAGCAGTGAAGTAGTATCCTACAATGAGCAGTTCTTC.

The chain has TRBV2 and TRBJ1-5; D may be TRBD1 (6 bases). Germline V lookup: CDR1 SNHLY, CDR2 FYNNEI. Trimming removed 8 bases at V and 11 bases at J, with 16 bases between. The length of the CDR3 is 12 residues. CDR3 in amino acids: CASSQGLWSQHF. CDR3 coding DNA: TGTGCCAGCTCTCAGGGGCTGTGGTCCCAGCATTTT.

The CDR3 region has the DNA TGTGCCAGTACAGGGGGCTGGGGTTCACCCCTCCACTTT. This gives the protein CASTGGWGSPLHF. The gene calls are TRBV19 and TRBJ1-6; 8 bases match TRBD1. Per germline, CDR1 LNHDA and CDR2 SQIVND (reference sequence). The CDR3 sequence is 13 residues long. After removal of 7 bases from V and 9 bases from J, the junction contained 5 bases not matched to a gene.

V and J are TRBV5-8 and TRBJ2-2; D ambiguous. The germline V gene encodes CDR1 SGHTS and CDR2 YDEGEE. Trimming left V 4 bases short and J 4 bases short, with 14 bases between. The CDR3 has 15 residues. CDR3 sequence reads: CASSPRRGRTGELFF. The CDR3 DNA reads as TGTGCCAGCAGCCCCCGTCGTGGGCGCACCGGGGAGCTGTTTTTT.

The chain uses TRBV2 and TRBJ1-3; D remains unclear. The germline CDR1 and CDR2 sequences are SNHLY and FYNNEI. V dropped 7 bases and J dropped 0 bases, with 7 bases sitting between them. There are 13 residues in the CDR3. Here the CDR3 reads CASMRSSGNTIYF. Written as DNA, the CDR3 is TGTGCCAGCATGAGGTCCTCTGGAAACACCATATATTTT.

The V gene is TRBV20-1, the J gene TRBJ2-5; possibly TRBD1 for D (7 bases). Germline values: CDR1 DFQATT, CDR2 SNEGSKA (reference sequence). This CDR3 is 14 amino acids long. V lost 3 bases, J lost 2 bases, and 13 bases lay in between. The CDR3 here is CSASSRGDQETQYF. DNA of the CDR3: TGCAGTGCTAGTTCCAGGGGGGATCAAGAGACCCAGTACTTC.

The rearrangement joins TRBV7-9 to TRBJ1-1; D gene ambiguous. The CDR3 totals 14 residues. Trimming cost V 3 bases and J 5 bases, with 13 bases left between them. Germline CDR1 is SEHNR and CDR2 is FQNEAQ (reference sequence). CDR3 DNA: TGTGCCAGCAGCTTGGGAGACTACTCAACTGAAGCTTTCTTT. This gives the protein CASSLGDYSTEAFF.

The table lists this clone with a count of one. The CDR3 is CASSSDTLAGGPGNEQFF. The CDR3 region has the DNA TGCGCCAGCAGCTCCGATACCCTAGCGGGGGGCCCCGGGAATGAGCAGTTCTTC. The rearrangement uses TRBV5-1 and TRBJ2-1; 11 nucleotides align to TRBD2. This CDR3 is 18 amino acids long. V trimming: 3 bases; J trimming: 7 bases; junction bases outside the gene matches: 15. Germline loops: CDR1 SGHRS, CDR2 YFSETQ.